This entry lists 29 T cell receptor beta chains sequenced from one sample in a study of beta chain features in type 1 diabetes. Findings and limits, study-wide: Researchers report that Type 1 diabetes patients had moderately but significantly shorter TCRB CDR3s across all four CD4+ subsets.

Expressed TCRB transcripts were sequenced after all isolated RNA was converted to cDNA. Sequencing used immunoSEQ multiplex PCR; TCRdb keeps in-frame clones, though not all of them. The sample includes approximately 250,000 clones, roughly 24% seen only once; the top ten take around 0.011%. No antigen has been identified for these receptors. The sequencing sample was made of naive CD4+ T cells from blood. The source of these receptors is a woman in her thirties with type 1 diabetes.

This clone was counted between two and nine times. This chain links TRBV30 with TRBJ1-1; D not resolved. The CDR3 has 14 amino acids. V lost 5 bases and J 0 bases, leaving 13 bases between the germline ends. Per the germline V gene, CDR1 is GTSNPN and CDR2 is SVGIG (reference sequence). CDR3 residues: CAWGKDTLNTEAFF. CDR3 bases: TGTGCCTGGGGCAAAGACACCTTGAACACTGAAGCTTTCTTT.

Here the CDR3 DNA reads TGTGCCTGGAGTCCCGGGGGAGGGAACACTGAAGCTTTCTTT. Amino acids: CAWSPGGGNTEAFF. This chain links TRBV30 with TRBJ1-1; possible D gene TRBD1, 5 bases. CDR1 is GTSNPN, CDR2 SVGIG, per germline (reference sequence). V dropped 2 bases and J dropped 1 base, with 11 bases sitting between them. CDR3 size: 14 residues.

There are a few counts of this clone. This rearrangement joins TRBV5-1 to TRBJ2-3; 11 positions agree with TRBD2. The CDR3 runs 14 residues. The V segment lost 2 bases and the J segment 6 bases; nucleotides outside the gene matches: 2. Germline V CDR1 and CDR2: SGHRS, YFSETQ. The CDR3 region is CASSFGTSGDTQYF. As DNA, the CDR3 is TGCGCCAGCAGCTTCGGGACTAGCGGCGATACGCAGTATTTT.

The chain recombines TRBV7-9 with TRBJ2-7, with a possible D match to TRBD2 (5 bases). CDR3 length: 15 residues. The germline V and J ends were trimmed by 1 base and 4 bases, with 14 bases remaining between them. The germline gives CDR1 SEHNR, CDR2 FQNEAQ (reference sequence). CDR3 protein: CASSLGLAHHYEQYF. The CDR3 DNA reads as TGTGCCAGCAGCTTAGGGCTAGCCCACCATTACGAGCAGTACTTC.

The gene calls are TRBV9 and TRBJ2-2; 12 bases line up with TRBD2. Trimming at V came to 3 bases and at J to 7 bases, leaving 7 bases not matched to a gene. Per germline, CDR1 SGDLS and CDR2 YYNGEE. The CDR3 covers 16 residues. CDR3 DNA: TGTGCCAGCAGCGAGACTAGCGGGAGATTGTACGGGGAGCTGTTTTTT. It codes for CASSETSGRLYGELFF.

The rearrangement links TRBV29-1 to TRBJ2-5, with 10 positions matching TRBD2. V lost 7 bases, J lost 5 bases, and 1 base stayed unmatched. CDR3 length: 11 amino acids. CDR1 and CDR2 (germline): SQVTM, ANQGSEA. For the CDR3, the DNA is TGCAGCGCTAGCGGGAGCGAGACCCAGTACTTC. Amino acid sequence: CSASGSETQYF.

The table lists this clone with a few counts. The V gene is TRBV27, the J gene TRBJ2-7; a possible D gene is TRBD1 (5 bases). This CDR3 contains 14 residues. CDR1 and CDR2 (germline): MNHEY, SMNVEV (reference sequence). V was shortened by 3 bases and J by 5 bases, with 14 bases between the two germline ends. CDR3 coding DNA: TGTGCCAGCAGTTTTACCCAGGGTTCCGACGAGCAGTACTTC. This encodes CASSFTQGSDEQYF.

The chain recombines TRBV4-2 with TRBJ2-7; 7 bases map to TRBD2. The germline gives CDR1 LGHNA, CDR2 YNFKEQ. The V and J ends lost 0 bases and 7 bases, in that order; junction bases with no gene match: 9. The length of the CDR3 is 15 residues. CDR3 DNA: TGTGCCAGCAGCCAAGAAGGAGGTGGGAGGGATGAGCAGTACTTC. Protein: CASSQEGGGRDEQYF.

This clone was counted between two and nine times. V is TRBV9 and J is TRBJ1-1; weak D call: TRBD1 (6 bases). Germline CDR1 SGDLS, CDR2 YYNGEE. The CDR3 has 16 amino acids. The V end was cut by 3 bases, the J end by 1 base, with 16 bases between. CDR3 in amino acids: CASSERPGVGNTEAFF. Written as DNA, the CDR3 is TGTGCCAGCAGCGAAAGGCCAGGGGTGGGGAACACTGAAGCTTTCTTT.

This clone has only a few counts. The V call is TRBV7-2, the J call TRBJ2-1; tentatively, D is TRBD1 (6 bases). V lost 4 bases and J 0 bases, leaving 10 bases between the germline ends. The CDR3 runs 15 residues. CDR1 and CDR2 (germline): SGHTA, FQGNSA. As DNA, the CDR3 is TGTGCCAGCAGCTCACAGGGACCCTCCTACAATGAGCAGTTCTTC. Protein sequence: CASSSQGPSYNEQFF.

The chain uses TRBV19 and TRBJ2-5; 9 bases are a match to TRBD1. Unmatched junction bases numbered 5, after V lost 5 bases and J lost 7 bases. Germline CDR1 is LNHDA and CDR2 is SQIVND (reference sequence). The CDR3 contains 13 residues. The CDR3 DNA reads TGTGCCAGTAGTGGGACAGGGCGGGCGACCCAGTACTTC. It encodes CASSGTGRATQYF. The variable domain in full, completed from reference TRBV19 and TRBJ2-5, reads DGGITQSPKYLFRKEGQNVTLSCEQNLNHDAMYWYRQDPGQGLRLIYYSQIVNDFQKGDIAEGYSVSREKKESFPLTVTSAQKNPTAFYLCASSGTGRATQYFGPGTRLLVL.

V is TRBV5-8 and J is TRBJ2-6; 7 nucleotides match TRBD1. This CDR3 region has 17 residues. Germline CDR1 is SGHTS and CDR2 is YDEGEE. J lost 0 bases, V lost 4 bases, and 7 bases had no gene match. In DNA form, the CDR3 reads TGTGCCAGCAGCGAGTCCCGGGACAGCTCTGGGGCCAACGTCCTGACTTTC. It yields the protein CASSESRDSSGANVLTF.

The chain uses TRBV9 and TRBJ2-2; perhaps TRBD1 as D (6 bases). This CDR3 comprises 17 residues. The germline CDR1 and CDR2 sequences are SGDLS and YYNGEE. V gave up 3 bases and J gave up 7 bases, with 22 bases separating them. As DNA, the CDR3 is TGTGCCAGCAGCGCCACATGGGGGCCTGAGCCCCACGGGGAGCTGTTTTTT. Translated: CASSATWGPEPHGELFF.

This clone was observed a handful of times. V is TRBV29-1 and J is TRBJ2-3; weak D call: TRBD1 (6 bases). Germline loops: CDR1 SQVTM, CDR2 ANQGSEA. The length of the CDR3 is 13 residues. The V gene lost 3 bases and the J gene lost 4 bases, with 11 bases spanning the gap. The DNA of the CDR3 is TGCAGCGTTGATGCGGCAGGGGCAGATACGCAGTATTTT. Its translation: CSVDAAGADTQYF.

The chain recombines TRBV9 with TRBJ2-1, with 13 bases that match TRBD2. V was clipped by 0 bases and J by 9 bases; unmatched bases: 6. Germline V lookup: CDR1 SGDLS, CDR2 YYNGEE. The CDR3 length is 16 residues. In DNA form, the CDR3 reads TGTGCCAGCAGCGTAGTCGGGACTAGCGGGATGGTTGAGCAGTTCTTC. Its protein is CASSVVGTSGMVEQFF.

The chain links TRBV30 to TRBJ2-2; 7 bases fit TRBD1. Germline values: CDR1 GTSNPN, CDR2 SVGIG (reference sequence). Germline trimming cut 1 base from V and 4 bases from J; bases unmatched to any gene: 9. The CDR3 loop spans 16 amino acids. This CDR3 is CAWSEKGGATTGELFF. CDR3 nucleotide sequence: TGTGCCTGGAGTGAGAAAGGGGGCGCGACCACCGGGGAGCTGTTTTTT.

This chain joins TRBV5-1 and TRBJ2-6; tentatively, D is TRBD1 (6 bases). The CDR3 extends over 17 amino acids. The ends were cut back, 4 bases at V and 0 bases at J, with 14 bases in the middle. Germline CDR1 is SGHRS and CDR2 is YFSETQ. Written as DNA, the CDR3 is TGCGCCAGCAGCCCGACAGGTCGTATCTCTGGGGCCAACGTCCTGACTTTC. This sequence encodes CASSPTGRISGANVLTF.

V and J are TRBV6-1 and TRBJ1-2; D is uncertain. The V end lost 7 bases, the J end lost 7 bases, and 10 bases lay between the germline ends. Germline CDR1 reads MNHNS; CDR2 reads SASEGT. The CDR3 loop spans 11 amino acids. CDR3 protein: CASTGFGGYTF. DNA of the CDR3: TGTGCCAGCACGGGTTTTGGTGGCTACACCTTC.

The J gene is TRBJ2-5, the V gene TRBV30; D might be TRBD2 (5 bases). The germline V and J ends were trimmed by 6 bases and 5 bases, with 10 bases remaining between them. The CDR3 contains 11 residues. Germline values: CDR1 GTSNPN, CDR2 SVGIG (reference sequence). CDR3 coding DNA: TGTGCCTGTAGGCGAGGGGAGACCCAGTACTTC. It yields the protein CACRRGETQYF. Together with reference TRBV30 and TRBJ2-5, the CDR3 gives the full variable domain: SQTIHQWPATLVQPVGSPLSLECTVEGTSNPNLYWYRQAAGRGLQLLFYSVGIGQISSEVPQNLSASRPQDRQFILSSKKLLLSDSGFYLCACRRGETQYFGPGTRLLVL.

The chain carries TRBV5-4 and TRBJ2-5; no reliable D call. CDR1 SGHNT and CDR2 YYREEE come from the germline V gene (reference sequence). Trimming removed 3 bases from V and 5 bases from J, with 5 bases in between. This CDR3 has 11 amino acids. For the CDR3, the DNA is TGTGCCAGCAGCTCCGGGGAGACCCAGTACTTC. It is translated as CASSSGETQYF.

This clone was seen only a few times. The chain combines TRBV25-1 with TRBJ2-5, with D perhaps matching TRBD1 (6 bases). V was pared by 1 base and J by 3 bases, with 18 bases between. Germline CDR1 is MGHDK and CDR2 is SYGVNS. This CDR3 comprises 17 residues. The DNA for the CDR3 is TGTGCCAGCAGTGAATCAGGCTTATGGACAGAGAAAGAGACCCAGTACTTC. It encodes CASSESGLWTEKETQYF.

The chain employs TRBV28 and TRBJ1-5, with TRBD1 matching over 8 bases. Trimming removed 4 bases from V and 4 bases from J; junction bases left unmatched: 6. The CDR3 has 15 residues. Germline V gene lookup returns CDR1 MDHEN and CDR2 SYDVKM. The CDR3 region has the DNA TGTGCCAGCAGTTCCCGGACAGGGCGGAATCAGCCCCAGCATTTT. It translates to CASSSRTGRNQPQHF. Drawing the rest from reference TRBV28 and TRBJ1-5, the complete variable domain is DVKVTQSSRYLVKRTGEKVFLECVQDMDHENMFWYRQDPGLGLRLIYFSYDVKMKEKGDIPEGYSVSREKKERFSLILESASTNQTSMYLCASSSRTGRNQPQHFGDGTRLSIL.

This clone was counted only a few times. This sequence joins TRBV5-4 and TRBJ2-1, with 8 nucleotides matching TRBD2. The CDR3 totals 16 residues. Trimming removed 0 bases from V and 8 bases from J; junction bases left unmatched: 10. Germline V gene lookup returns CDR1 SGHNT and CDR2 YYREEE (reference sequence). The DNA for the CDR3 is TGTGCCAGCAGCTTGGCCATTGCGGGAGGAGTCGATGAGCAGTTCTTC. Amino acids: CASSLAIAGGVDEQFF.

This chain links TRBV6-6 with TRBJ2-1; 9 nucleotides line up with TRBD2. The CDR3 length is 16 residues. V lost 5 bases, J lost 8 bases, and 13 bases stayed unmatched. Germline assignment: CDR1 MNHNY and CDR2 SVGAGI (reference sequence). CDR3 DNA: TGTGCCAGCAGTCAGACCCTTAGCGGGAGTTGGCATGAGCAGTTCTTC. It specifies CASSQTLSGSWHEQFF.

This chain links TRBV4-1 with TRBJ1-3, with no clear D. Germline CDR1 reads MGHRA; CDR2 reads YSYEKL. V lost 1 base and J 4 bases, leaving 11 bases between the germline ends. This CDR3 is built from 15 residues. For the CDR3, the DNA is TGCGCCAGCAGCCAAGTAGGGAGTACAGGAAACACCATATATTTT. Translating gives CASSQVGSTGNTIYF.

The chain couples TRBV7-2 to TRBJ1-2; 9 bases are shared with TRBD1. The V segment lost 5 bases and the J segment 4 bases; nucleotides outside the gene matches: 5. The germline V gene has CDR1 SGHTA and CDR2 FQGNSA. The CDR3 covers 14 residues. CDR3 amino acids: CASSQGQGSYGYTF. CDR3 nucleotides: TGTGCCAGCAGCCAGGGACAGGGTTCCTATGGCTACACCTTC.

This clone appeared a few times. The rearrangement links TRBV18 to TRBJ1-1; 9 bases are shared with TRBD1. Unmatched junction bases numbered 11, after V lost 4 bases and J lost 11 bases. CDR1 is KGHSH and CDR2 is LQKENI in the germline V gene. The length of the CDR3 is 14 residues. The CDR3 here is CASSRDREGREAFF. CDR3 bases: TGTGCCAGCTCACGGGACAGGGAAGGCAGAGAGGCTTTCTTT. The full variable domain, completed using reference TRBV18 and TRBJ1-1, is NAGVMQNPRHLVRRRGQEARLRCSPMKGHSHVYWYRQLPEEGLKFMVYLQKENIIDESGMPKERFSAEFPKEGPSILRIQQVVRGDSAAYFCASSRDREGREAFFGQGTRLTVV.

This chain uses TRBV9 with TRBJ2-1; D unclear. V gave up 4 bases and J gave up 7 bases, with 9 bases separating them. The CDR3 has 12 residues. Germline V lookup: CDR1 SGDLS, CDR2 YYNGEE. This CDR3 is CASSSLRNEQFF. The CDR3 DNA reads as TGTGCCAGCAGCTCGCTGAGGAATGAGCAGTTCTTC. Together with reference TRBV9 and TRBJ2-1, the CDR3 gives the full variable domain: DSGVTQTPKHLITATGQRVTLRCSPRSGDLSVYWYQQSLDQGLQFLIQYYNGEERAKGNILERFSAQQFPDLHSELNLSSLELGDSALYFCASSSLRNEQFFGPGTRLTVL.

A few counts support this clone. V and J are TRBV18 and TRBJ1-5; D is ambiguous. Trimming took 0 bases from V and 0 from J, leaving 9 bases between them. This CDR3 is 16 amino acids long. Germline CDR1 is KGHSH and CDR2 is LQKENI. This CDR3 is CASSPPGRDSNQPQHF. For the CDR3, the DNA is TGTGCCAGCTCACCACCGGGGAGGGATAGCAATCAGCCCCAGCATTTT.